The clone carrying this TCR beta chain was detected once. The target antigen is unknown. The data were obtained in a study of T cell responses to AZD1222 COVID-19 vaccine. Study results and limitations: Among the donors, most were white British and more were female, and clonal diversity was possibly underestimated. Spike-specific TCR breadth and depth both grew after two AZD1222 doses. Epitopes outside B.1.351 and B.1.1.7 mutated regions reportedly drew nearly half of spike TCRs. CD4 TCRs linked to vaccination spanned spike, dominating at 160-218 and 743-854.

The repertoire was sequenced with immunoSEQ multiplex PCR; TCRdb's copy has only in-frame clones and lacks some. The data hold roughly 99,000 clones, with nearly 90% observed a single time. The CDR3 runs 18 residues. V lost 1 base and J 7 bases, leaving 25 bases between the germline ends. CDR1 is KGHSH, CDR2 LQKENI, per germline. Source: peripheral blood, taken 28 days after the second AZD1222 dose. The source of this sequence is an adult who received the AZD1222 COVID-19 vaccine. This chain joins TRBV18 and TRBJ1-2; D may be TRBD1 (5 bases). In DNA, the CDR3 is TGTGCCAGCTCACCACTGGTTTTGGCAGTTAGGGACCACGGTGGCTACACCTTC. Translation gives CASSPLVLAVRDHGGYTF.